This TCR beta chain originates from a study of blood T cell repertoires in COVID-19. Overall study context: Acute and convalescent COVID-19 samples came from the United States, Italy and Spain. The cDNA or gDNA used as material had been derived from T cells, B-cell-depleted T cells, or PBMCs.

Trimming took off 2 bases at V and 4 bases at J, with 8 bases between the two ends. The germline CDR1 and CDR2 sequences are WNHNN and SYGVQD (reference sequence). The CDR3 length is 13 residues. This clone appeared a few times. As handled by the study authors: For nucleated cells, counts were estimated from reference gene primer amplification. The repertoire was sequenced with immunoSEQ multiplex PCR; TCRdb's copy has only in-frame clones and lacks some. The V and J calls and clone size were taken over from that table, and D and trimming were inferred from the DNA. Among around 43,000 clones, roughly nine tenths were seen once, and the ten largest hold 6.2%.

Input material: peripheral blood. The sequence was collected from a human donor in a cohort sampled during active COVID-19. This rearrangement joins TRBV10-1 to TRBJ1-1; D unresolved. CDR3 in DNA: TGCGCCAGCAGTGAGACGCGGGTCACTGAAGCTTTCTTT. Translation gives CASSETRVTEAFF.